This section outlines one T cell receptor beta chain sequence together with its context. The sample belongs to a study of blood T cell repertoires in COVID-19. Study-wide context: Sites in the United States, Italy and Spain provided acute and convalescent COVID-19 samples. PBMCs, B-cell-depleted T cells, or T cells were the source of the cDNA or gDNA that made up the material.

This CDR3 comprises 17 residues. Authors' methods: Nucleated cell counts were estimated from reference gene primer amplification. Assay used: immunoSEQ multiplex PCR; TCRdb lists only in-frame clones, some missing. V and J calls and clone size are copied from that table; D and trimming were computed from the DNA. Among about 230,000 clones listed, approximately 81% were seen once. The rearrangement uses TRBV21-1 and TRBJ1-2; the tabulated D call, TRBD1, remains unverified against the DNA. TRBV21-1 is an annotated pseudogene. The sample taken for sequencing was peripheral blood. This sequence was found in a woman older than 75 with acute or convalescent COVID-19. The CDR3 is CASSPPGTGRTVYGYTF. As DNA, the CDR3 is TGTGCCAGCAGCCCACCCGGGACAGGCCGCACTGTATATGGCTACACCTTC.